This T cell receptor beta chain was observed in a study of naive and memory T cell subsets. Whole-study results and caveats: Possibly reflecting memory cells re-expressing CD45RA, a few larger clonotypes occurred in naive repertoires, especially CD8.

CDR3 length equals 13 residues. Trimming removed 5 bases at V and 1 base at J, with 9 bases between. Germline CDR1 SGHVS, CDR2 FQNEAQ. The beta constant-region primer was an equimolar mix of two oligonucleotides covering TRBC1 and TRBC2. Ligated cDNA was amplified by four rounds of PCR with nested alpha and beta constant-region primers and SP2. TCRdb ran MiXCR on the UMI-ligation and nested PCR reads and lists one entry per CDR3 protein. Among about 160,000 distinct CDR3 sequences listed, roughly 22% were seen once. About this clonotype: Its matching antigen is unknown.

Alpha and beta libraries were amplified separately from the second PCR onward. The sample comprised naive CD4+ T cells from blood. The TCR sequence derives from a human donor in good health. The chain is built from TRBV7-8 and TRBJ2-7; D unresolved. The CDR3, as DNA: TGTGCCAGCAGCCCCCTCAGGTCCTACGAGCAGTACTTC. Its translation: CASSPLRSYEQYF.